What follows are 27 T cell receptor beta chains derived from one specimen sequenced in a study of blood T cell repertoires in COVID-19 (dated by TCRdb to the early 2020s). Libraries were prepared through the immunoSEQ multiplex PCR assay. In TCRdb, the immuneACCESS table is reduced to in-frame sequences with V and J assigned. These tables do not hold every clone; where another copy was compared, an unresolved V gene accounts for under half, and the others remain unexplained. In all, the sample holds fewer than 250,000 clones, and roughly 81% of those were seen once. The ten largest clonotypes hold 4% to 4.5% of the sample. Material for sequencing was peripheral blood. These TCRs come from a man in his fifties with acute or convalescent COVID-19.

This rearrangement joins TRBV11-3 to TRBJ2-3, with TRBD2 matching over 7 bases. V was clipped by 5 bases and J by 1 base; unmatched bases: 6. The CDR3 length is 15 residues. Germline lookup yields CDR1 SGHNT and CDR2 YENEEA. The CDR3 DNA is TGTGCCAGCAGCCCCCGGGAGGCCGGCACAGATACGCAGTATTTT. Translated, it gives CASSPREAGTDTQYF.

This clone was seen a few times. V gene TRBV28 combines with J gene TRBJ1-1, with 7 bases that match TRBD1. The CDR3 is 15 amino acids. Per germline, CDR1 MDHEN and CDR2 SYDVKM. V was clipped by 0 bases and J by 7 bases; unmatched bases: 8. CDR3 DNA: TGTGCCAGCAGTTTATGGACAGGGCGAGGCGGTGAAGCTTTCTTT. Encoded protein: CASSLWTGRGGEAFF.

Turning to this clone: Distinct nucleotide sequences in the sample also encode this CDR3. The V gene is TRBV18, the J gene TRBJ2-5; 10 bases agree with TRBD1. Germline V gene data show CDR1 as KGHSH and CDR2 as LQKENI. V trimming: 2 bases; J trimming: 2 bases; junction bases outside the gene matches: 2. The CDR3 sequence is 15 residues long. The CDR3 DNA reads as TGTGCCAGCTCACCAGGGACAGGGGTGCAAGAGACCCAGTACTTC. Protein product: CASSPGTGVQETQYF.

The chain is built from TRBV18 and TRBJ2-5; 12 positions agree with TRBD2. This CDR3 has 17 amino acids. Trimming removed 3 bases from V and 3 bases from J; junction bases left unmatched: 8. The germline gives CDR1 KGHSH, CDR2 LQKENI. The CDR3 bases are TGTGCCAGCTCACCTTTACCGGGACTAGCGGGTAAAGAGACCCAGTACTTC. Its protein is CASSPLPGLAGKETQYF.

This clone has a handful of counts. This chain connects TRBV10-3 to TRBJ1-5; D is ambiguous. The germline gives CDR1 ENHRY, CDR2 SYGVKD. Trimming stripped 10 bases from V and 2 bases from J, with 15 bases between. The CDR3 sequence is 14 residues long. Here the CDR3 reads CATAGAGGNQPQHF. The CDR3 DNA reads as TGTGCCACGGCCGGAGCCGGCGGCAATCAGCCCCAGCATTTT.

The J gene is TRBJ1-2, the V gene TRBV7-9; D unclear. Trimming stripped 5 bases from V and 8 bases from J, with 18 bases between. The CDR3 has 14 residues. Germline loops: CDR1 SEHNR, CDR2 FQNEAQ (reference sequence). The CDR3 loop is CASSRPPARNGYTF. The DNA for the CDR3 is TGTGCCAGCAGCCGCCCTCCGGCCAGGAACGGCTACACCTTC. The full variable domain, rest sourced from reference TRBV7-9 and TRBJ1-2, is DTGVSQNPRHKITKRGQNVTFRCDPISEHNRLYWYRQTLGQGPEFLTYFQNEAQLEKSRLLSDRFSAERPKGSFSTLEIQRTEQGDSAMYLCASSRPPARNGYTFGSGTRLTVV.

The chain uses TRBV9 and TRBJ2-2; D might be TRBD1 (6 bases). Trimming shortened V by 3 bases and J by 4 bases, and 13 bases separated the two germline ends. The CDR3 loop spans 15 amino acids. The germline V gene has CDR1 SGDLS and CDR2 YYNGEE. The CDR3 coding sequence is TGTGCCAGCAGCGGATCCAGGGGAATCACCGGGGAGCTGTTTTTT. Translated: CASSGSRGITGELFF.

The J gene is TRBJ1-1, the V gene TRBV11-3; the D gene is possibly TRBD1 (5 bases). CDR1 is SGHNT, CDR2 YENEEA, per germline. Trimming took 4 bases from V and 0 from J, leaving 9 bases between them. The CDR3 is 14 amino acids. In nucleotides, the CDR3 is TGTGCCAGCAGCTCCACAGGTTTGAACACTGAAGCTTTCTTT. This translates into CASSSTGLNTEAFF. The variable domain in full, completed from reference TRBV11-3 and TRBJ1-1, reads EAGVVQSPRYKIIEKKQPVAFWCNPISGHNTLYWYLQNLGQGPELLIRYENEEAVDDSQLPKDRFSAERLKGVDSTLKIQPAELGDSAVYLCASSSTGLNTEAFFGQGTRLTVV.

This chain connects TRBV7-6 to TRBJ2-5, with D unresolved. V was trimmed by 0 bases and J by 1 base, leaving 3 bases between them. Germline CDR1 SGHVS, CDR2 FNYEAQ. The CDR3 loop spans 13 amino acids. The CDR3 DNA follows: TGTGCCAGCAGCTTAGCCATCCAAGAGACCCAGTACTTC. Encoded protein: CASSLAIQETQYF.

This chain connects TRBV4-1 to TRBJ1-5; D is possibly TRBD1 (6 bases). The CDR3 loop spans 16 amino acids. V was shortened by 0 bases and J by 3 bases, with 12 bases between the two germline ends. CDR1 MGHRA and CDR2 YSYEKL come from the germline V gene. The CDR3, as DNA: TGCGCCAGCAGCCAAGATCGGACAGTGCTCAATCAGCCCCAGCATTTT. It translates to CASSQDRTVLNQPQHF.

The chain joins TRBV30 to TRBJ2-4; the match to TRBD2 covers 7 bases. The CDR3 sequence is 13 residues long. After removal of 5 bases from V and 8 bases from J, the junction contained 9 bases not matched to a gene. Germline V gene sequence: CDR1 GTSNPN, CDR2 SVGIG (reference sequence). The CDR3 sequence is CAWAPGGSHIQYF. DNA of the CDR3: TGTGCCTGGGCCCCGGGCGGGAGTCACATTCAGTACTTC.

This chain joins TRBV3-1 (or the pseudogene TRBV3-2) and TRBJ1-5; D unresolved. From germline, CDR1 is LGHDT and CDR2 YNNKEL (reference sequence). The CDR3 has 14 residues. V lost 6 bases and J lost 0, with 9 bases in between. The CDR3 region is CASRGRDSNQPQHF. The CDR3 DNA reads TGTGCCAGCAGGGGCAGAGATAGCAATCAGCCCCAGCATTTT.

The chain links TRBV13 to TRBJ1-1, with D perhaps TRBD1 (5 bases). The CDR3 extends over 14 amino acids. V was pared by 5 bases and J by 4 bases, with 14 bases between. Germline lookup yields CDR1 PRHDT and CDR2 FYEKMQ (reference sequence). The CDR3 protein is CASSGGVSSTEAFF. CDR3 DNA sequence: TGTGCCAGCAGCGGAGGGGTGTCAAGCACTGAAGCTTTCTTT.

The rearrangement joins TRBV7-3 to TRBJ1-4, with a possible D match to TRBD1 (6 bases). V gave up 5 bases and J gave up 0 bases, with 19 bases separating them. In germline, CDR1 is SGHTA, CDR2 FQGTGA. CDR3 size: 18 residues. CDR3 amino acids: CASSPGLTGLATNEKLFF. The CDR3 DNA sequence: TGTGCCAGCAGCCCGGGCCTTACAGGGCTTGCAACTAATGAAAAACTGTTTTTT.

The CDR3 DNA reads as TGTGCCAGCAGCTTAGTACAGGGAAATTCACCCCTCCACTTT. Amino acid sequence: CASSLVQGNSPLHF. The chain is built from TRBV11-2 and TRBJ1-6, with a weak D call TRBD1 (6 bases). CDR3 length: 14 amino acids. The V gene lost 1 base and the J gene lost 7 bases, with 8 bases spanning the gap. Germline V gene lookup returns CDR1 SGHAT and CDR2 FQNNGV.

The rearrangement uses TRBV20-1 and TRBJ1-6; no firm D call. The CDR3 sequence is 14 residues long. Germline CDR1 and CDR2: DFQATT and SNEGSKA (reference sequence). V shed 3 bases and J shed 6 bases, with 12 bases lying between them. The CDR3: CSASGGRPNSPLHF. The CDR3 nucleotides read TGCAGTGCTAGTGGAGGGAGGCCTAATTCACCCCTCCACTTT.

This clone was counted a single time. The V and J genes are TRBV10-3 and TRBJ1-6, with D possibly matching TRBD1 (5 bases). The length of the CDR3 is 13 residues. CDR1 is ENHRY, CDR2 SYGVKD, per germline. V lost 6 bases and J 7 bases, leaving 10 bases between the germline ends. In nucleotides, the CDR3 is TGTGCCATCAGGCGGGACGTCAATTCACCCCTCCACTTT. Its translation is CAIRRDVNSPLHF.

This chain joins TRBV9 and TRBJ2-7; weak D call: TRBD2 (6 bases). V lost 0 bases and J lost 6, with 13 bases in between. The CDR3 spans 14 residues. The germline V gene has CDR1 SGDLS and CDR2 YYNGEE. The CDR3 coding sequence is TGTGCCAGCAGCGTAGAAGGGGAGACTAGCGAGCAGTACTTC. Translated, it gives CASSVEGETSEQYF.

The gene calls are TRBV18 and TRBJ1-1; tentative D call: TRBD1 (5 bases). V dropped 3 bases and J dropped 4 bases, with 12 bases sitting between them. The CDR3 totals 14 residues. Germline V gene data show CDR1 as KGHSH and CDR2 as LQKENI. The CDR3 nucleotides are TGTGCCAGCTCACCGACGGGGGGTGGCACTGAAGCTTTCTTT. Protein: CASSPTGGGTEAFF.

The V and J genes are TRBV6-5 and TRBJ2-3; D ambiguous. The germline gives CDR1 MNHEY, CDR2 SVGAGI. V was clipped by 7 bases and J by 4 bases, with 15 bases between them. The CDR3 has 14 amino acids. The CDR3 region is CASTAVVGADTQYF. CDR3 nucleotide sequence: TGTGCCAGCACCGCAGTGGTTGGTGCAGATACGCAGTATTTT.

The gene calls are TRBV28 and TRBJ2-2; possibly TRBD1 for D (5 bases). CDR1 MDHEN and CDR2 SYDVKM come from the germline V gene. V was trimmed by 2 bases and J by 7 bases, leaving 14 bases between them. The CDR3 is made up of 15 amino acids. The CDR3 nucleotides read TGTGCCAGCAGTTTACAATCCAGGGTGGACGGGGAGCTGTTTTTT. Protein: CASSLQSRVDGELFF.

The chain couples TRBV5-5 to TRBJ2-1; maybe TRBD2 (5 bases). Trimming removed 5 bases at V and 5 bases at J, with 14 bases between. Looked up from germline, CDR1 is SGHKS and CDR2 is YYEKEE (reference sequence). This CDR3 region has 14 residues. This CDR3 reads CASRGPGINNEQFF. CDR3 bases: TGTGCCAGCAGAGGCCCCGGGATTAACAATGAGCAGTTCTTC.

CDR3 DNA sequence: TGTGCCACCAGTGAGACCGGGACAGGGAATGGCTACACCTTC. This codes for CATSETGTGNGYTF. J is TRBJ1-2 and V is TRBV24-1; TRBD1 aligns across 9 bases. With 4 bases clipped from V and 6 bases from J, the junction kept 5 bases outside the gene matches. The CDR3 runs to 14 residues. Germline V lookup: CDR1 KGHDR, CDR2 SFDVKD.

The chain recombines TRBV7-8 with TRBJ1-3; D gene ambiguous. This CDR3 has 16 amino acids. Between the trimmed V and J ends, which lost 1 base and 2 bases, there was a span of 12 bases. Germline V CDR1 and CDR2: SGHVS, FQNEAQ. The CDR3 nucleotides are TGTGCCAGCAGCTTAGTCCTTCTATCCACTGGAAACACCATATATTTT. Its protein product is CASSLVLLSTGNTIYF. The full variable domain, in which reference TRBV7-8 and TRBJ1-3 provide the parts outside the CDR3, is GAGVSQSPRYKVAKRGQDVALRCDPISGHVSLFWYQQALGQGPEFLTYFQNEAQLDKSGLPSDRFFAERPEGSVSTLKIQRTQQEDSAVYLCASSLVLLSTGNTIYFGEGSWLTVV.

The chain is built from TRBV5-6 and TRBJ2-6; TRBD2 aligns across 10 bases. Germline V gives CDR1 SGHDT, CDR2 YYEEEE. V was pared by 1 base and J by 0 bases, with 4 bases of the junction left unmatched. This CDR3 is 18 amino acids long. CDR3: CASSLLSGGASGANVLTF. The CDR3 coding sequence is TGTGCCAGCAGCTTGCTAAGCGGGGGGGCCTCTGGGGCCAACGTCCTGACTTTC. Full variable domain (missing parts from reference TRBV5-6 and TRBJ2-6): DAGVTQSPTHLIKTRGQQVTLRCSPKSGHDTVSWYQQALGQGPQFIFQYYEEEERQRGNFPDRFSGHQFPNYSSELNVNALLLGDSALYLCASSLLSGGASGANVLTFGAGSRLTVL.

The chain recombines TRBV19 with TRBJ1-3; 8 nucleotides agree with TRBD1. The germline CDR1 and CDR2 sequences are LNHDA and SQIVND (reference sequence). The V segment lost 7 bases and the J segment 0 bases; nucleotides outside the gene matches: 5. The CDR3 is 15 residues long. This CDR3 reads CASKNRGDSGNTIYF. CDR3 nucleotide sequence: TGTGCCAGTAAAAACAGGGGGGACTCTGGAAACACCATATATTTT.

This clone has a handful of counts. The V call is TRBV20-1, the J call TRBJ2-1, with TRBD2 matching 9 bases. The length of the CDR3 is 11 residues. From germline, CDR1 is DFQATT and CDR2 SNEGSKA (reference sequence). The ends lost 7 bases at V and 12 bases at J; junction bases unmatched: 7. The CDR3 DNA follows: TGCAGTGTTTATAGCGGGAGTCTGCAGTTCTTC. Translating gives CSVYSGSLQFF.